These T cell receptor beta chains were read from a single sample in a study of T cell responses to AZD1222 COVID-19 vaccine. Profiling relied on immunoSEQ multiplex PCR, and the TCRdb table lists in-frame clones only, not all of them. The table includes 150,000 or so clones, 70% to 90% detected once. Sequenced material: peripheral blood, taken on day 0 of AZD1222 vaccination. The receptors derive from an adult in good health. The CDR3 runs from the conserved cysteine through the conserved F or W. Fields, in order: clone size, J gene, D gene, V gene, CDR3 DNA, CDR3 protein. A D gene is named only where the DNA matches it firmly. Rows give clone size only sometimes, using once, few, many, or a class for an expanded clone.

- | TRBJ2-1 | - | TRBV5-4 | TGTGCCAGCAGCTTGTTTGGCTCCAATGAGCAGTTCTTC | CASSLFGSNEQFF
- | TRBJ2-1 | - | TRBV5-1 | TGCGCCAGCAGCTTGGGTCTAGCGCCGGGGAATGAGCAGTTCTTC | CASSLGLAPGNEQFF
once | TRBJ2-5 | TRBD1 | TRBV5-1 | TGCGCCAGCAGCTTGGCCGGGACAGGGGGCGTAGAGACCCAGTACTTC | CASSLAGTGGVETQYF
- | TRBJ1-1 | - | TRBV6-6 | TGTGCCAGCAGTCCAAGAATGAGGGGGACCCGAAGCACTGAAGCTTTCTTT | CASSPRMRGTRSTEAFF
- | TRBJ2-3 | TRBD2 | TRBV7-9 | TGTGCCAGCAGCTTAAGACCGTCCACGGGGGGGAACACAGATACGCAGTATTTT | CASSLRPSTGGNTDTQYF
- | TRBJ2-2 | - | TRBV13 | TGTGCCAGCAGTAGTAGGGGGACCGGGGAGCTGTTTTTT | CASSSRGTGELFF
- | TRBJ1-1 | - | TRBV6-2/TRBV6-3 | TGTGCCAGCAGTTACCTAGGTAACACTGAAGCTTTCTTT | CASSYLGNTEAFF
- | TRBJ1-3 | TRBD1 | TRBV10-3 | TGTGCCATCAGTGAGTATTGGGACAGAGCTGGAAACACCATATATTTT | CAISEYWDRAGNTIYF
- | TRBJ2-7 | - | TRBV5-1 | TGCGCCAGCAGCTTGGAGCCCTGGGGAGGCGAGCAGTACTTC | CASSLEPWGGEQYF
- | TRBJ2-1 | - | TRBV19 | TGTGCCAGTAGTATATCGGACTTTCCCTACAATGAGCAGTTCTTC | CASSISDFPYNEQFF
- | TRBJ2-3 | - | TRBV21-1 | TGTGCCAGCAGCAAAGGGAAAACAGGGGGTGAAGCAGATACGCAGTATTTT | CASSKGKTGGEADTQYF
- | TRBJ1-5 | - | TRBV7-6 | TGTGCCAGCAGCTTAACGGGGAACCAGCCCCAGCATTTT | CASSLTGNQPQHF
- | TRBJ2-1 | - | TRBV29-1 | TGCAGCGTAGAGGCCAATGAGCAGTTCTTC | CSVEANEQFF
once | TRBJ2-1 | - | TRBV6-5 | TGTGCCAGCAGTTTCCGTCCTAGGGGGTCCTACAATGAGCAGTTCTTC | CASSFRPRGSYNEQFF
- | TRBJ1-4 | - | TRBV5-5 | TGTGCCAGCAGCTTGGTGCCAGGGCGGCAAAAACTGTTTTTT | CASSLVPGRQKLFF
- | TRBJ1-4 | - | TRBV2 | TGTGCCAGCACCCCTTTAAGAGGGGAAAAACTGTTTTTT | CASTPLRGEKLFF
- | TRBJ1-2 | - | TRBV29-1 | TGCAGCGTCCCCGTGGAGGCAGCGGAATTCTATGGCTACACCTTC | CSVPVEAAEFYGYTF
once | TRBJ2-1 | - | TRBV28 | TGTGCCAGCAGACCTTCCGGGACAAGCAATGAGCAGTTCTTC | CASRPSGTSNEQFF
- | TRBJ1-4 | - | TRBV18 | TGTGCCAGCTCACCACAGCTTAGTGGACAGAAACTGTTTTTT | CASSPQLSGQKLFF
- | TRBJ2-1 | - | TRBV2 | TGTGCCAGCAGTCAAGCCTACAATGAGCAGTTCTTC | CASSQAYNEQFF
- | TRBJ2-1 | - | TRBV28 | TGTGCCAGCAGTCAGGGTTTAGGGCAGTTCTTC | CASSQGLGQFF
- | TRBJ1-2 | TRBD1 | TRBV28 | TGTGCCAGCAGTTCCCCCCCGACAGGGGGCGGACAACATTGGAACTATGGCTACACCTTC | CASSSPPTGGGQHWNYGYTF
- | TRBJ2-7 | - | TRBV6-2/TRBV6-3 | TGTGCCAGCAGTAACGGGCTACAACCCTACGAGCAGTACTTC | CASSNGLQPYEQYF
once | TRBJ1-3 | - | TRBV9 | TGTGCCAGCAGCGGAAGGTTTTCTGGAAACACCATATATTTT | CASSGRFSGNTIYF
- | TRBJ1-1 | - | TRBV30 | TGTGCCTGGAGAGTGAACACTGAAGCTTTCTTT | CAWRVNTEAFF
once | TRBJ2-5 | - | TRBV7-2 | TGTGCCAGCAGCTTAGGGGGCGCCCAAGAGACCCAGTACTTC | CASSLGGAQETQYF
- | TRBJ2-2 | TRBD2 | TRBV28 | TGTGCCAGCAGTTGGGGGACTAGCGGGAGAAGTACCGGGGAGCTGTTTTTT | CASSWGTSGRSTGELFF